This T cell receptor beta chain was sequenced in a study of chemoradiotherapy in HPV16-positive cancers. About the research overall: Functional T-cell assays on a couple of HPV16-positive patients' cells defined candidate HPV-specific clones and common TCR motifs.

Sequencing used immunoSEQ multiplex PCR; TCRdb keeps in-frame clones, though not all of them. The data hold 5,000 to 6,500 clones, with roughly 88% observed a single time. Study conclusions and caveats: Only two HPV16-positive patients supplied the functional HPV-specificity definition. Candidate HPV-specific clones and E7-related TCR motifs grew in tumor during treatment.

Trimming took 4 bases from V and 1 from J, leaving 20 bases between them. This CDR3 comprises 17 residues. Per the germline V gene, CDR1 is KGHSH and CDR2 is LQKENI. This clone was detected only once. Its target is unknown. This chain joins TRBV18 and TRBJ2-7, with D maybe TRBD2 (6 bases). The starting material was blood, obtained from a patient who underwent chemoradiotherapy. The sequence was obtained from a human donor with HPV-associated anogenital cancer. The CDR3 loop reads CASSLHRTTLLSYEQYF. CDR3 sequence (DNA): TGTGCCAGCTCACTCCACAGGACTACGCTCCTGTCCTACGAGCAGTACTTC.